These 8 T cell receptor beta chains share one sample of origin, sequenced in a study of lung T cells in sarcoidosis with Löfgren's syndrome. TCRdb re-called the reads with MiXCR, one entry per CDR3 protein. The sample lists more than 8,500 distinct CDR3 sequences, just under 20% occurring once. Sequenced material: CD4+ T cells from bronchoalveolar lavage. The receptors derive from a human donor with sarcoidosis (Löfgren's syndrome or another form), or a control subject (not recorded which).

In this sample, this clonotype is medium-sized. The chain carries TRBV15 and TRBJ1-4; 7 bases line up with TRBD1. This CDR3 is 16 amino acids long. V lost 2 bases, J lost 5 bases, and 8 bases stayed unmatched. The V gene's germline CDR1 is LNHNV and CDR2 YYDKDF (reference sequence). The CDR3 bases are TGTGCCACCAGCAGAAAAGTCGGGACAGAGAATGAAAAACTGTTTTTT. It codes for CATSRKVGTENEKLFF.

This clonotype was counted at least ten times. This chain links TRBV10-3 with TRBJ2-1, with TRBD2 as a possible D gene (6 bases). Deletions cut 3 bases from V and 7 bases from J, with 13 bases between. The V gene's germline CDR1 is ENHRY and CDR2 SYGVKD. There are 14 residues in the CDR3. The CDR3 loop is CAISDLREINEQFF. As DNA, the CDR3 is TGTGCCATCAGTGATCTCCGGGAGATAAATGAGCAGTTCTTC.

This clonotype was picked up many times. This chain links TRBV20-1 with TRBJ2-1; 10 nucleotides line up with TRBD2. CDR3 length equals 13 residues. Trimming removed 8 bases from V and 5 bases from J; junction bases left unmatched: 6. From germline, CDR1 is DFQATT and CDR2 SNEGSKA (reference sequence). CDR3 residues: CSKAGGYHNEQFF. The CDR3 bases are TGCAGTAAAGCGGGAGGGTATCACAATGAGCAGTTCTTC.

This clonotype has a count of ten or more. One end of the junction does not line up with germline, which may come from a read error. The J gene is TRBJ2-5, the V gene TRBV2; 7 nucleotides agree with TRBD2. Germline assignment: CDR1 SNHLY and CDR2 FYNNEI. The CDR3 extends over 15 amino acids. DNA of the CDR3: TGTGCCGGCAGTGACTGGATGGGAGGGAAAGAGACCCAGTACTTC. Translated: CAGSDWMGGKETQYF.

This clonotype was found many times. The V and J genes are TRBV7-9 and TRBJ2-1; D is perhaps TRBD2 (5 bases). With 3 bases removed from V and 6 bases from J, the gap between germline ends came to 15 bases. The CDR3 runs 15 residues. The germline V gene has CDR1 SEHNR and CDR2 FQNEAQ (reference sequence). CDR3 nucleotides: TGTGCCAGCAGCTTTGGAGGAAATCTGGGCAATGAGCAGTTCTTC. This sequence encodes CASSFGGNLGNEQFF. The variable domain in full, with the rest retrieved from reference TRBV7-9 and TRBJ2-1, is DTGVSQNPRHKITKRGQNVTFRCDPISEHNRLYWYRQTLGQGPEFLTYFQNEAQLEKSRLLSDRFSAERPKGSFSTLEIQRTEQGDSAMYLCASSFGGNLGNEQFFGPGTRLTVL.

This clonotype was found many times. V and J are TRBV4-2 and TRBJ2-5, with 12 bases lining up with TRBD2. Germline V CDR1 and CDR2: LGHNA, YNFKEQ. This CDR3 is 17 amino acids long. V lost 4 bases and J lost 1; bases outside the gene matches: 7. In DNA form, the CDR3 reads TGTGCCAGCAGCCGAAGTGGGACTAGCGGGTCCCAAGAGACCCAGTACTTC. It codes for CASSRSGTSGSQETQYF.

This clonotype was found many times. CDR3 DNA sequence: TGTGCCAGCAGTCCCCCGGGGACAGGTCACTACGAGCAGTACTTC. This encodes CASSPPGTGHYEQYF. V and J are TRBV28 and TRBJ2-7, with TRBD1 matching over 8 bases. Looked up from germline, CDR1 is MDHEN and CDR2 is SYDVKM. V lost 5 bases to trimming and J lost 3 bases; unmatched junction nucleotides: 9. The CDR3 is made up of 15 amino acids.

This clonotype was counted at least ten times. In DNA form, the CDR3 reads TGCAGTGCTAGAAGGGTAGTTAGGGACAATGAGCAGTTCTTC. This gives the protein CSARRVVRDNEQFF. The chain links TRBV20-1 to TRBJ2-1, with no clear D. V lost 2 bases, J lost 5 bases, and 13 bases lay in between. CDR3 length equals 14 residues. Germline values: CDR1 DFQATT, CDR2 SNEGSKA (reference sequence).